The T cell receptor (beta chain) under discussion was sequenced for a study of shared clonotypes between healthy human individuals. Only in-frame clones appear in the TCRdb table, and some are missing; sequencing was by immunoSEQ multiplex PCR. The sample includes over 850,000 clones, about 84% seen only once; the top ten take about 0.52%. The sample holds one count of this clone. There are 13 residues in the CDR3. Trimming removed 6 bases from V and 7 bases from J; junction bases left unmatched: 9. The V gene's germline CDR1 is MNHNS and CDR2 SASEGT. Adults of Caucasian background living in Nashville, Tennessee made up all donors.

Sequenced sample: memory CD4+ T cells from PBMCs. Sample subset: CD45RA-negative fraction. The V call is TRBV6-1, the J call TRBJ2-7, with TRBD1 matching 7 bases. The clonotype comes from a man in his late teens or twenties in good health. Some clones in this sample may be carry-over from other donors' samples. The DNA of the CDR3 is TGTGCCAGCAGCAACCTGGGACAGTCGGAGCAGTACTTC. Its translation is CASSNLGQSEQYF.